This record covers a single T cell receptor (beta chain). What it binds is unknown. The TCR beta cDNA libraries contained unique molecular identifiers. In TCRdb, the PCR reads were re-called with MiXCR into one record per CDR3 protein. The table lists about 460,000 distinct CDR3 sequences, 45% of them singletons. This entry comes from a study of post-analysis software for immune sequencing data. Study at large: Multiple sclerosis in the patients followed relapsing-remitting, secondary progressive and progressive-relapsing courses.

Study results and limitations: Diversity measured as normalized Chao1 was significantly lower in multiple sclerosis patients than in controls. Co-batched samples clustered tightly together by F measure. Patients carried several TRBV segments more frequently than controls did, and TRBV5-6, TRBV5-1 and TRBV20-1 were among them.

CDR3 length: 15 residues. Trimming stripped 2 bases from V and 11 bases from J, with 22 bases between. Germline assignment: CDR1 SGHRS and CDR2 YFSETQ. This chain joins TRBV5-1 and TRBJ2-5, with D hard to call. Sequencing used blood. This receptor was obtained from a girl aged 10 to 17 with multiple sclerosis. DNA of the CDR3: TGCGCCAGCAGCTTAGCTACCCTCGTAGGAGATGAGCAGTACTTC. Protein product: CASSLATLVGDEQYF.